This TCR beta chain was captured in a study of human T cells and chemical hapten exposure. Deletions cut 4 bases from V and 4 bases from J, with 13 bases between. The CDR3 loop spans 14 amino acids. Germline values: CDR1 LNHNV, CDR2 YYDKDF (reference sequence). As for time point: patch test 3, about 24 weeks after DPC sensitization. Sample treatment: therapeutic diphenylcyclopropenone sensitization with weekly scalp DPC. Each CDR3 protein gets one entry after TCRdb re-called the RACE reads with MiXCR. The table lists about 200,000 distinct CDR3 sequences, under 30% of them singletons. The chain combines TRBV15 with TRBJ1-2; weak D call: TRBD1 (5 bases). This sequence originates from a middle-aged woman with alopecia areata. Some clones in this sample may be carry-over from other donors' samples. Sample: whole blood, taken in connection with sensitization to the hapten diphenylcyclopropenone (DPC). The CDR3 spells CATSTGSGSYGYTF. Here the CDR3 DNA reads TGTGCCACCAGCACCGGGTCAGGGAGCTATGGCTACACCTTC.